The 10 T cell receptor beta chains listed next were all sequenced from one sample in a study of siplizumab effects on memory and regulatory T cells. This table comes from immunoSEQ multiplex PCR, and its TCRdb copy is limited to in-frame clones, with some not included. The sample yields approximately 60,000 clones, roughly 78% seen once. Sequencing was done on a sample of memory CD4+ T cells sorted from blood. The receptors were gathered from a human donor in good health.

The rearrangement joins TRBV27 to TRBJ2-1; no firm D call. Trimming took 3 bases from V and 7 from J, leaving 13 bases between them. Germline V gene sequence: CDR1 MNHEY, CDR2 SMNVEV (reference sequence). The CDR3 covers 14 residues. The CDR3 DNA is TGTGCCAGCAGTTTTCCCGGCAAGGCTAATGAGCAGTTCTTC. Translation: CASSFPGKANEQFF.

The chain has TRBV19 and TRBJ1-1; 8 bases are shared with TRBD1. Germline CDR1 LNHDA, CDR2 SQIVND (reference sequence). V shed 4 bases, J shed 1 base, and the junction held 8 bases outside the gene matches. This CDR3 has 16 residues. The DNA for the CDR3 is TGTGCCAGTAGTACGGACAGGGTATTAAGGAACACTGAAGCTTTCTTT. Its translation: CASSTDRVLRNTEAFF.

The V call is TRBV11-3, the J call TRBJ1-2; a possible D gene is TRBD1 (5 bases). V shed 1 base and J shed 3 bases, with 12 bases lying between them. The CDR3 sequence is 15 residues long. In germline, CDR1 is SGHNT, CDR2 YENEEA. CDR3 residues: CASSLVRGPDYGYTF. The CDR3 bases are TGTGCCAGCAGCTTAGTGAGGGGACCTGACTATGGCTACACCTTC.

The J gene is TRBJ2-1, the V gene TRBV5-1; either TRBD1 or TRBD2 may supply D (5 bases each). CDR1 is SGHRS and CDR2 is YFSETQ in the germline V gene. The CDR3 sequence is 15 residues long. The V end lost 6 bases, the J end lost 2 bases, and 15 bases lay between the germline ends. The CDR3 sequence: CASTTPGTPYNEQFF. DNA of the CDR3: TGCGCCAGCACCACCCCCGGGACCCCCTACAATGAGCAGTTCTTC.

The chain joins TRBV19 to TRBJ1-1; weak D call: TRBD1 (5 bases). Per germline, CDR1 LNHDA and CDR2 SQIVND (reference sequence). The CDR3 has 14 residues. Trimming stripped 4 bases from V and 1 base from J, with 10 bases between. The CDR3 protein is CASSTYRTNTEAFF. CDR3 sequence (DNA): TGTGCCAGTAGTACCTACAGGACGAACACTGAAGCTTTCTTT. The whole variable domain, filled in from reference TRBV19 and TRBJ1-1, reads DGGITQSPKYLFRKEGQNVTLSCEQNLNHDAMYWYRQDPGQGLRLIYYSQIVNDFQKGDIAEGYSVSREKKESFPLTVTSAQKNPTAFYLCASSTYRTNTEAFFGQGTRLTVV.

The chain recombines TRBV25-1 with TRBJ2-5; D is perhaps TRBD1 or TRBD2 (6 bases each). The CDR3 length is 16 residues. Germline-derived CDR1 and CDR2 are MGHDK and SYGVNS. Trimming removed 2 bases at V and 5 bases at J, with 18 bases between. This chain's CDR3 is CASSESLRGPMETQYF. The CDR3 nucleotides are TGTGCCAGCAGTGAAAGCTTACGGGGGCCCATGGAGACCCAGTACTTC. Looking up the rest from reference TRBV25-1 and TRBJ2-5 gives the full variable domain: EADIYQTPRYLVIGTGKKITLECSQTMGHDKMYWYQQDPGMELHLIHYSYGVNSTEKGDLSSESTVSRIRTEHFPLTLESARPSHTSQYLCASSESLRGPMETQYFGPGTRLLVL.

The CDR3 region has the DNA TGTGCCACCGGGCTTTCGGGACAATTTGAAGCTTTCTTT. Its protein is CATGLSGQFEAFF. The chain uses TRBV15 and TRBJ1-1; possible D gene TRBD1, 6 bases. Trimming took 8 bases from V and 7 from J, leaving 17 bases between them. Germline V gene sequence: CDR1 LNHNV, CDR2 YYDKDF (reference sequence). This CDR3 has 13 amino acids.

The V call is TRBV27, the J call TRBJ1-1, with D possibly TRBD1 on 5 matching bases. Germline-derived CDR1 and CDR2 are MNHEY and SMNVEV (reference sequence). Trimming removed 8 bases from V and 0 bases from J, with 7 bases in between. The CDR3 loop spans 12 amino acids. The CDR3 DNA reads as TGTGCCAGCGGGACGGTGAACACTGAAGCTTTCTTT. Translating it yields CASGTVNTEAFF.

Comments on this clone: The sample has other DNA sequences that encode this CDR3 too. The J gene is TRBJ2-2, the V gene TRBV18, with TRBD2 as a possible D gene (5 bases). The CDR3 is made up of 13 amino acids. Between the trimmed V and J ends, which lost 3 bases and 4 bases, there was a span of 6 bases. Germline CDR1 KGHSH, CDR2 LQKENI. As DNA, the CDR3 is TGTGCCAGCTCACCTCGGGGCACCGGGGAGCTGTTTTTT. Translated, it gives CASSPRGTGELFF.

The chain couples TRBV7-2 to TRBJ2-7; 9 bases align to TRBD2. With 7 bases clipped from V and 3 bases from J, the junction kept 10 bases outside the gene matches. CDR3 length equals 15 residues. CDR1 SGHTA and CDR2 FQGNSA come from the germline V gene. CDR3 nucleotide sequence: TGTGCCAGCAATAACCCAAAGCGGGGGGACTACGAGCAGTACTTC. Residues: CASNNPKRGDYEQYF. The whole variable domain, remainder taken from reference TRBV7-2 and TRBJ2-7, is GAGVSQSPSNKVTEKGKDVELRCDPISGHTALYWYRQSLGQGLEFLIYFQGNSAPDKSGLPSDRFSAERTGGSVSTLTIQRTQQEDSAVYLCASNNPKRGDYEQYFGPGTRLTVT.